This T cell receptor beta chain was observed in a study of blood T cell repertoires in COVID-19. Profiled with immunoSEQ multiplex PCR; TCRdb holds only in-frame clones, not every one. The repertoire holds about 230,000 clones, with around 92% as singletons. From germline, CDR1 is SNHLY and CDR2 FYNNEI. The ends were cut back, 7 bases at V and 4 bases at J, with 13 bases in the middle. CDR3 length: 14 residues. The J gene is TRBJ2-2, the V gene TRBV2; D ambiguous. The clonotype originates from a woman in her twenties or thirties with acute COVID-19. The material sequenced was PBMCs or T cells enriched from blood (not recorded which). The CDR3 nucleotides read TGTGCCAGCATTGCCCGTACCGGCACCGGGGAGCTGTTTTTT. It codes for CASIARTGTGELFF.